The T cell receptor beta chain described here comes from a study of blood T cell repertoires in COVID-19. Assay used: immunoSEQ multiplex PCR; TCRdb lists only in-frame clones, some missing. The sample has 95,000 to 150,000 clones; 85% are singletons. The sequenced sample was peripheral blood. This TCR derives from a woman at least 80 years old with acute or convalescent COVID-19.

DNA of the CDR3: TGCGCCAGCAGCTTGGAAGGGACAGGGAGTGAAAAACTGTTTTTT. Translating it yields CASSLEGTGSEKLFF. The chain joins TRBV5-1 to TRBJ1-4; 9 bases are shared with TRBD1. The J segment lost 7 bases and the V segment lost 0 bases, leaving 4 bases of the junction unmatched. The CDR3 runs 15 residues. Germline V gene sequence: CDR1 SGHRS, CDR2 YFSETQ.